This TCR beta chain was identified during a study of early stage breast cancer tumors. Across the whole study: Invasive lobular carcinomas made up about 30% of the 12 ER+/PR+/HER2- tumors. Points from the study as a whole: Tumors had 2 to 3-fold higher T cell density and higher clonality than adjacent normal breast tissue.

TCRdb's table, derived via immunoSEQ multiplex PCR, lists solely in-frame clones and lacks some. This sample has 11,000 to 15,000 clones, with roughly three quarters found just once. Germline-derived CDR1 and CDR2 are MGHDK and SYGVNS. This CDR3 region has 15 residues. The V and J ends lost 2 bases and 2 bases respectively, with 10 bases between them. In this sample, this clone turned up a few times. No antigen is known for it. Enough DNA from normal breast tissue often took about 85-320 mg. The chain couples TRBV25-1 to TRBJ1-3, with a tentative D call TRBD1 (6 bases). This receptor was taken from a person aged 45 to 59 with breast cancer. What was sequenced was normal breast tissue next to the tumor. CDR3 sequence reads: CASSEVEGAGNTIYF. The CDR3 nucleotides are TGTGCCAGCAGTGAAGTGGAGGGGGCTGGAAACACCATATATTTT.